This TCR beta chain comes out of a study of blood T cells in healthy people across ages. Primers used in a second PCR of roughly 7 to 12 cycles were a sample-barcoded 5' primer and a J-beta primer mix. All samples yielded 3 million or more CDR3-containing paired-end reads. MiXCR, applied by TCRdb to the 5' RACE reads, yields one record per CDR3 protein. The table has hundreds of thousands of distinct CDR3 sequences, about 21% seen once. The total RNA that was extracted per sample amounted to at least 5.5 micrograms. This CDR3 comprises 13 residues. The V end lost 5 bases, the J end lost 7 bases, and 15 bases lay between the germline ends. CDR1 SEHNR and CDR2 FQNEAQ come from the germline V gene (reference sequence).

The source material was blood. The V gene is TRBV7-9, the J gene TRBJ2-7; D ambiguous. This TCR derives from a man aged 65-85 years in good health. The CDR3 nucleotides read TGTGCCAGCAGCCCGCGATCCGCGTGGGAGCAGTACTTC. This sequence encodes CASSPRSAWEQYF.